This T cell receptor beta chain was captured in a study of TIL therapy for anti-PD-1-resistant metastatic lung cancer. The overall study: Patients had a median age of around 56 years (range 38-75). Half of patients were current or former smokers. Study-wide results and caveats: Infused TIL clonotypes partially replaced the baseline blood repertoire, then decayed over months.

The libraries were made with immunoSEQ v3. Clones were read by immunoSEQ multiplex PCR, and TCRdb kept only the in-frame ones, dropping some. The sample lists just under 60,000 clones, under 75% occurring once. The ends lost 2 bases at V and 3 bases at J; junction bases unmatched: 7. This CDR3 has 16 amino acids. CDR1 is SEHNR and CDR2 is FQNEAQ in the germline V gene (reference sequence). As to this clone: Its matching antigen is unknown.

Documented time point: pre-treatment sample, taken before nivolumab and TIL therapy. The chain carries TRBV7-9 and TRBJ2-5; 9 positions agree with TRBD1. Sequences were derived from blood, sampled at baseline. This receptor was identified in a person between 30 and 79 years old with non-small cell lung cancer. The CDR3 sequence: CASSLPATGGEETQYF. CDR3 nucleotide sequence: TGTGCCAGCAGCTTACCCGCGACAGGGGGAGAAGAGACCCAGTACTTC.